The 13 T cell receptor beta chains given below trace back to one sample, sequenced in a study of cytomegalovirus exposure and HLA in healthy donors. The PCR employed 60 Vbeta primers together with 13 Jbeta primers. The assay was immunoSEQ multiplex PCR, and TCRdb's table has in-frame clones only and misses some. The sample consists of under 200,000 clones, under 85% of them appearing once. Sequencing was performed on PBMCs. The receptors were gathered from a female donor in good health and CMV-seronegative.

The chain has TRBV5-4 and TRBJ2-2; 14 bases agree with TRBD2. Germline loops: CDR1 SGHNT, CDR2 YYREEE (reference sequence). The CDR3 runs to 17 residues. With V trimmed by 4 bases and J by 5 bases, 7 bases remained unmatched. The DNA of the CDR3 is TGTGCCAGCAGCGGGGGACTAGCGGGGGTGCGGACCGGGGAGCTGTTTTTT. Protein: CASSGGLAGVRTGELFF.

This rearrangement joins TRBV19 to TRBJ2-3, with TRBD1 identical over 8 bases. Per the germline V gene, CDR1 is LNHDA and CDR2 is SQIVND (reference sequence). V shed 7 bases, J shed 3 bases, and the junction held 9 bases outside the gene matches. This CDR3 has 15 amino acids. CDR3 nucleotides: TGTGCCAGTACCACTGGACAGGGTCATACAGATACGCAGTATTTT. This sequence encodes CASTTGQGHTDTQYF. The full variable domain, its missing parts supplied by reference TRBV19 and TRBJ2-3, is DGGITQSPKYLFRKEGQNVTLSCEQNLNHDAMYWYRQDPGQGLRLIYYSQIVNDFQKGDIAEGYSVSREKKESFPLTVTSAQKNPTAFYLCASTTGQGHTDTQYFGPGTRLTVL.

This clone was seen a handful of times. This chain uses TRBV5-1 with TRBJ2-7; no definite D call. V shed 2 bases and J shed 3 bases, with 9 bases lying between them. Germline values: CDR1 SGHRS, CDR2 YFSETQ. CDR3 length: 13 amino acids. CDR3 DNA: TGCGCCAGCAGCTTCGAAGTTAGCTACGAGCAGTACTTC. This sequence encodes CASSFEVSYEQYF.

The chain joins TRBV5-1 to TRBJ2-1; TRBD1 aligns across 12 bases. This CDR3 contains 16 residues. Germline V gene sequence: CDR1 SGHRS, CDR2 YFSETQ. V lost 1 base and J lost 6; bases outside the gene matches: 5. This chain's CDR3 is CASSLKLGQGANEQFF. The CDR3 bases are TGCGCCAGCAGCTTGAAGCTGGGACAGGGGGCCAATGAGCAGTTCTTC.

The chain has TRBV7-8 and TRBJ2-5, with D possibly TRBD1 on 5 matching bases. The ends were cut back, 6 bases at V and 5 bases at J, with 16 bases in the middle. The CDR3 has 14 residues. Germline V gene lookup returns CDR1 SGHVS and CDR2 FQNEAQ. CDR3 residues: CASSPEGVRETQYF. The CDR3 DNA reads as TGTGCCAGCAGTCCCGAAGGGGTGAGGGAGACCCAGTACTTC.

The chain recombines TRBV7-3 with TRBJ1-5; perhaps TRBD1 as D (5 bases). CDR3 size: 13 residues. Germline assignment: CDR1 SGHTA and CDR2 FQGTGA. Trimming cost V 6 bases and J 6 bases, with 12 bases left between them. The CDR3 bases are TGTGCCAGCAGTGCCCAGGGCGGTCAGCCCCAGCATTTT. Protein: CASSAQGGQPQHF. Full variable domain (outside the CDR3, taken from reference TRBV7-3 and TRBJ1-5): GAGVSQTPSNKVTEKGKYVELRCDPISGHTALYWYRQSLGQGPEFLIYFQGTGAADDSGLPNDRFFAVRPEGSVSTLKIQRTERGDSAVYLCASSAQGGQPQHFGDGTRLSIL.

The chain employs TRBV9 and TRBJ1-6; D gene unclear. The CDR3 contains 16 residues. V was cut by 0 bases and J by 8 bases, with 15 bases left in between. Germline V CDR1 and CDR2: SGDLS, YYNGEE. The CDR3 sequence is CASSVAGSRGDSPLHF. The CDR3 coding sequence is TGTGCCAGCAGCGTAGCCGGAAGCCGGGGTGATTCACCCCTCCACTTT.

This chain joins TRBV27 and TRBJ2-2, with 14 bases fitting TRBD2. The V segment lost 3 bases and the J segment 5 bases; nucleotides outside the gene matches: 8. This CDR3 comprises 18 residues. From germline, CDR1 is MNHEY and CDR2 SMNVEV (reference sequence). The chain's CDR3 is CASSLGGLAGVGTGELFF. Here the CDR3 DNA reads TGTGCCAGCAGTTTGGGGGGACTAGCGGGAGTGGGTACCGGGGAGCTGTTTTTT.

For the CDR3, the DNA is TGTGCCAGCAGCTCTACCGCCGGGACAGGGTTCGCCGGAAACACCATATATTTT. Encoded protein: CASSSTAGTGFAGNTIYF. V is TRBV5-4 and J is TRBJ1-3, with 9 bases identical to TRBD1. Germline V gives CDR1 SGHNT, CDR2 YYREEE (reference sequence). J gave up 4 bases and V 3 bases, and 14 bases lay outside the gene matches. CDR3 length: 18 amino acids.

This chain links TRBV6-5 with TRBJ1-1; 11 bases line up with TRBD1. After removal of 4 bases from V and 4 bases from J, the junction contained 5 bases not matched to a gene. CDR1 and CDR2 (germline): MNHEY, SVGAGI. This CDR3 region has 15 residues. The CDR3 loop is CASSFGTGGTTEAFF. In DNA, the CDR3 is TGTGCCAGCAGTTTCGGGACAGGGGGGACCACTGAAGCTTTCTTT.

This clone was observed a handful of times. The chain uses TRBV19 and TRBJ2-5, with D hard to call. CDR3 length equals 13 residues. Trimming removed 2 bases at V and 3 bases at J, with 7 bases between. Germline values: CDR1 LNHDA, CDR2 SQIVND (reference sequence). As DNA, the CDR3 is TGTGCCAGTAGTATAAACCCGGAAGAGACCCAGTACTTC. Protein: CASSINPEETQYF.

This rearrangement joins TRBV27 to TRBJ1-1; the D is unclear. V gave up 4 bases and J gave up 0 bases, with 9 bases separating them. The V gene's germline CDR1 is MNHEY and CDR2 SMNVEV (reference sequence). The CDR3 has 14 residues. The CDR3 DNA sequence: TGTGCCAGCAGTTGGCGACACTTGAACACTGAAGCTTTCTTT. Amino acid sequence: CASSWRHLNTEAFF.

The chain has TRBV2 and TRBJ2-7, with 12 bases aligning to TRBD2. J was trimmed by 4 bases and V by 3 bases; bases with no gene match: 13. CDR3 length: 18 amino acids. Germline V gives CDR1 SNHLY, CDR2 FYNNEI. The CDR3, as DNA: TGTGCCAGCAGTGAGTCTAGCGGGGGGGCCAAGGTCTGGTACGAGCAGTACTTC. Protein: CASSESSGGAKVWYEQYF.